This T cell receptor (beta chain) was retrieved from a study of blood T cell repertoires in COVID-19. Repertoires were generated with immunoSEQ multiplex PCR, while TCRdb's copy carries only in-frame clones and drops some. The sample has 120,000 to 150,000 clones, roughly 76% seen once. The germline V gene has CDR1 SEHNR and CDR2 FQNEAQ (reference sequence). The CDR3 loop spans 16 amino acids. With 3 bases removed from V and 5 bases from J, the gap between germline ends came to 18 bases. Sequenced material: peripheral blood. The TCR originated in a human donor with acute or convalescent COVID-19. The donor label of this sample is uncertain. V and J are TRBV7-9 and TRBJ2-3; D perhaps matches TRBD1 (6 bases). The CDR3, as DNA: TGTGCCAGCAGCTTTTTACAGGGAACGAGGGGAGATACGCAGTATTTT. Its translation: CASSFLQGTRGDTQYF.